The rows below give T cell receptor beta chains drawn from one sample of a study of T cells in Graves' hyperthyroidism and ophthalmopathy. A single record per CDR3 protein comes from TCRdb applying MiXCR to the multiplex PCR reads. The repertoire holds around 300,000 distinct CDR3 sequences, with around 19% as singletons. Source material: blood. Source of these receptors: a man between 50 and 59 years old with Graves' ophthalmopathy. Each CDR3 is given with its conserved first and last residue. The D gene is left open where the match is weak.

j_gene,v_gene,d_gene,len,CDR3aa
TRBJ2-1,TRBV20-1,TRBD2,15,CSARLLANSYNEQFF
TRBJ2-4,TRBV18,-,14,CASSPGHWKNIQYF
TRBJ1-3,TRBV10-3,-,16,CAISEFETVSGNTIYF
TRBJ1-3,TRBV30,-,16,CAWSGGSSTSGNTIYF
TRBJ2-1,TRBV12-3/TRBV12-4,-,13,CASSPGLRGEQFF
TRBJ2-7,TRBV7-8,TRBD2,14,CASSLGTRSYEQYF
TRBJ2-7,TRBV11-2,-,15,CASSLGPGHQYEQYF
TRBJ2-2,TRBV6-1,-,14,CASGASWNTGELFF
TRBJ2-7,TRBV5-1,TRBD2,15,CASRMMSSGSYEQYF
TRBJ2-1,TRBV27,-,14,CASSEVPSYNEQFF
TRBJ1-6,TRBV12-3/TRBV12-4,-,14,CASSPNRFTSPLHF
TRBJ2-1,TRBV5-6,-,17,CASSFFEAILSYNEQFF